This entry features one T cell receptor beta chain sequence. The genes are named according to mouse. The CDR3 goes on 1 residue after the read ends, and that part is filled in from the germline J gene. This entry belongs to a study of tissue T cells after allogeneic stem cell transplantation. Assay: immunoSEQ multiplex PCR; the TCRdb copy retains only in-frame clones and omits some. Of about 50,000 clones listed, 73% were seen once; the top ten hold about 0.77%. V dropped 1 base and J dropped 0 bases, with 7 bases sitting between them. The CDR3 loop spans 14 amino acids. The germline CDR1 and CDR2 sequences are GFQATS and STVNSAI.

Sample: sorted cells pooled from one or two spleens. The chain combines TRBV20 with TRBJ2-1; D is uncertain. This receptor was obtained from a pool of C57BL/6 mice in good health. CDR3 in amino acids: CGARGGPNYAEQFF. CDR3 bases read: TGTGGTGCTAGGGGCGGGCCTAACTATGCTGAGCAGTTC. Together with reference TRBV20 and TRBJ2-1, the CDR3 gives the full variable domain: GALVYQYPRRTICKSGTSMRMECQAVGFQATSVAWYRQSPQKTFELIALSTVNSAIKYEQNFTQEKFPISHPNLSFSSMTVLNAYLEDRGLYLCGARGGPNYAEQFFGPGTRLTVL.